This T cell receptor (beta chain) originates from a study of cytomegalovirus exposure and HLA in healthy donors. Study results and caveats: Data from an earlier analysis indicated that most TCR beta V segments were productive either about 90% or about 30% of the time. Immune exposure information available was restricted to CMV serostatus.

These donors counted as nominally healthy when sampled, but unrecorded immune exposures were likely. In regard to this clone: Antigen specificity is unknown.

PCR was performed using 60 Vbeta and 13 Jbeta primers. In the original analysis: A later analysis counted approximately 88 million unique TCR beta chains, some 10 million shared. Here immunoSEQ multiplex PCR was the method, and the copy in TCRdb shows in-frame clones only, minus some. V and J calls and clone size follow that table, whereas D and trimming were derived from the DNA. Among 150,000 to 200,000 clones listed, about 81% were seen once. The CDR3 loop spans 14 amino acids. Germline V gives CDR1 SGHDN, CDR2 FVKESK. The ends were cut back, 6 bases at V and 0 bases at J, with 10 bases in the middle.

The TCR comes from a woman in her late teens or twenties in good health and CMV-seropositive. Source material: PBMCs. The rearrangement links TRBV14 to TRBJ2-3, with D possibly being TRBD2 (6 bases). CDR3 region: CASRWGGSTDTQYF. CDR3 nucleotide sequence: TGTGCCAGCAGATGGGGAGGTAGCACAGATACGCAGTATTTT.